One sample yielded the 10 T cell receptor beta chains listed below, sequenced in a study of T cells expressing NK-cell markers. Following a re-call of the 5' RACE reads, TCRdb has one entry per CDR3 protein and lacks DNA. The sample table sets out about 160,000 distinct CDR3 sequences. Sequenced input: blood T cells: a sorted CD56 or NKG2C T cell subset, CD4+ or CD8+ T cells, or bulk PBMC T cells (not recorded which). The source of these receptors is a woman aged 18-70 years in good health.

The chain uses TRBV18 and TRBJ1-6; TCRdb selects TRBD1, and the lack of DNA leaves this call unchecked. Per the germline V gene, CDR1 is KGHSH and CDR2 is LQKENI. This CDR3 is built from 14 residues. The CDR3 loop reads CASSPGQGFSPLHF.

J is TRBJ2-7 and V is TRBV5-4. Germline V gene lookup returns CDR1 SGHNT and CDR2 YYREEE (reference sequence). The CDR3 sequence is 15 residues long. The CDR3 spells CASSLGGRRAYEQYF. Supplemented by reference TRBV5-4 and TRBJ2-7, the full variable domain reads ETGVTQSPTHLIKTRGQQVTLRCSSQSGHNTVSWYQQALGQGPQFIFQYYREEENGRGNFPPRFSGLQFPNYSSELNVNALELDDSALYLCASSLGGRRAYEQYFGPGTRLTVT.

The chain employs TRBV7-8 and TRBJ2-7; the D gene TCRdb calls, TRBD1, cannot be checked with no DNA. Germline V CDR1 and CDR2: SGHVS, FQNEAQ. This CDR3 region has 17 residues. The CDR3 here is CASSPSRTVAGSKEQYF.

This chain uses TRBV18 with TRBJ2-1; lacking DNA, the TRBD1 call made by TCRdb goes unchecked. Germline values: CDR1 KGHSH, CDR2 LQKENI. The CDR3 loop spans 17 amino acids. The CDR3: CASSPRAGTGVYNEQFF.

The genes are TRBV12-5 and TRBJ2-1; TCRdb picks TRBD2, but there is no DNA to check that call. CDR3 length: 14 residues. The germline V gene encodes CDR1 LGHNT and CDR2 FRNRAP. The CDR3 loop reads CASGLSSRYPEQFF.

CDR3 sequence reads: CASSPKDTPGANVLTF. The V and J genes are TRBV4-1 and TRBJ2-6; TCRdb selects TRBD1, and the lack of DNA leaves this call unchecked. From germline, CDR1 is MGHRA and CDR2 YSYEKL. The CDR3 totals 16 residues.

This sequence joins TRBV20-1 and TRBJ1-6. Germline V gene data show CDR1 as DFQATT and CDR2 as SNEGSKA (reference sequence). CDR3 size: 15 residues. The CDR3 sequence: CSARAARSYNSPLHF.

Here the CDR3 reads CASSGGTSGSRETQYF. The V call is TRBV5-1, the J call TRBJ2-5; TCRdb's D call of TRBD2 is untestable without DNA. This CDR3 is built from 16 residues. Germline V gives CDR1 SGHRS, CDR2 YFSETQ.

The rearrangement joins TRBV6-2 or TRBV6-3 to TRBJ2-3. The CDR3 is 13 amino acids. The germline V gene encodes CDR1 MNHEY and CDR2 SVGEGT. CDR3 sequence: CASNQDGTDTQYF.

This chain links TRBV20-1 with TRBJ1-1; TCRdb picks TRBD1, but there is no DNA to check that call. CDR1 DFQATT and CDR2 SNEGSKA come from the germline V gene (reference sequence). The CDR3 sequence is 16 residues long. This CDR3 is CSARDLRRQRYTEAFF.